This passage covers 22 T cell receptor beta chains from one sample sequenced in a study of high-grade serous ovarian cancer treatment subgroups. Sequenced by immunoSEQ multiplex PCR; TCRdb stores in-frame clones only, minus some. This table has about 28,000 clones, 84% appearing once. Tumor samples were taken before definitive surgery or chemotherapy. Sequencing was carried out using tumor tissue. The receptors here all came from a human donor with high-grade serous ovarian cancer.

CDR3 coding DNA: TGTGCCAGCCGATTCAGTAAGAACACCGGGGAGCTGTTTTTT. It translates to CASRFSKNTGELFF. V and J are TRBV19 and TRBJ2-2; D unresolved. Germline CDR1 is LNHDA and CDR2 is SQIVND (reference sequence). V gave up 9 bases and J gave up 1 base, with 12 bases separating them. This CDR3 has 14 amino acids.

This clone was counted once. This rearrangement joins TRBV4-2 to TRBJ2-7; D gene uncertain. The CDR3 sequence is 12 residues long. Germline CDR1 and CDR2: LGHNA and YNFKEQ. V shed 1 base and J shed 5 bases, with 6 bases lying between them. The CDR3 sequence: CASSQALDEQYF. CDR3 bases: TGTGCCAGCAGCCAAGCCTTGGACGAGCAGTACTTC.

Only a few counts were recorded for this clone. This rearrangement joins TRBV27 to TRBJ2-7, with D perhaps TRBD2 (6 bases). This CDR3 is 14 amino acids long. Per the germline V gene, CDR1 is MNHEY and CDR2 is SMNVEV (reference sequence). Trimming stripped 2 bases from V and 0 bases from J, with 8 bases between. CDR3 bases: TGTGCCAGCAGTTTAAAGGACTACTCCTACGAGCAGTACTTC. Translation: CASSLKDYSYEQYF.

The V call is TRBV5-5, the J call TRBJ1-5, with 7 bases fitting TRBD1. The CDR3 is made up of 14 amino acids. Per germline, CDR1 SGHKS and CDR2 YYEKEE (reference sequence). With 4 bases clipped from V and 4 bases from J, the junction kept 5 bases outside the gene matches. The CDR3 DNA follows: TGTGCCAGCAGCGTGACAGGGCCTAATCAGCCCCAGCATTTT. Protein sequence: CASSVTGPNQPQHF.

The chain couples TRBV11-2 to TRBJ2-1, with 7 bases identical to TRBD1. CDR3 size: 15 residues. Germline trimming cut 3 bases from V and 5 bases from J; bases unmatched to any gene: 7. Germline lookup yields CDR1 SGHAT and CDR2 FQNNGV. This CDR3 is CASSFTTGNNNEQFF. In DNA, the CDR3 is TGTGCCAGCAGCTTCACGACAGGGAATAACAATGAGCAGTTCTTC.

The rearrangement links TRBV2 to TRBJ1-2; D is unclear. V lost 4 bases, J lost 5 bases, and 11 bases lay in between. The germline V gene encodes CDR1 SNHLY and CDR2 FYNNEI. The CDR3 covers 13 residues. The CDR3 bases are TGTGCCAGCAGTGCCCGAGCAGCTTATGGCTACACCTTC. Translating it yields CASSARAAYGYTF.

V is TRBV19 and J is TRBJ2-2, with 8 bases identical to TRBD2. Trimming at V came to 5 bases and at J to 7 bases, leaving 6 bases not matched to a gene. This CDR3 comprises 14 residues. From germline, CDR1 is LNHDA and CDR2 SQIVND (reference sequence). CDR3 sequence: CASSWTSYVGELFF. Here the CDR3 DNA reads TGTGCCAGTAGTTGGACTAGCTACGTCGGGGAGCTGTTTTTT.

The chain recombines TRBV5-1 with TRBJ1-2, with D possibly matching TRBD1 (5 bases). The CDR3 covers 15 residues. V lost 0 bases and J lost 4, with 13 bases in between. Germline loops: CDR1 SGHRS, CDR2 YFSETQ. CDR3 region: CASSLATGALYGYTF. The CDR3 coding sequence is TGCGCCAGCAGCTTGGCCACAGGCGCCCTCTATGGCTACACCTTC.

V gene TRBV7-2 combines with J gene TRBJ1-4, with D perhaps matching TRBD1 (5 bases). This CDR3 is built from 17 residues. V gave up 5 bases and J gave up 3 bases, with 19 bases separating them. Germline CDR1 and CDR2: SGHTA and FQGNSA. The chain's CDR3 is CASSPVWGSGANEKLFF. CDR3 in DNA: TGTGCCAGCAGCCCCGTTTGGGGGTCGGGGGCTAATGAAAAACTGTTTTTT.

This chain links TRBV11-1 with TRBJ2-1, with 7 positions matching TRBD2. The CDR3 has 16 residues. V lost 1 base and J lost 0; bases outside the gene matches: 3. The germline V gene has CDR1 SGHAT and CDR2 FQDESV (reference sequence). CDR3: CASSLGRGSSYNEQFF. As DNA, the CDR3 is TGTGCCAGCAGCTTAGGGCGGGGGAGCTCCTACAATGAGCAGTTCTTC.

The chain carries TRBV2 and TRBJ2-2; D is uncertain. The V and J ends lost 2 bases and 6 bases respectively, with 7 bases between them. This CDR3 has 13 residues. Germline V gene data show CDR1 as SNHLY and CDR2 as FYNNEI. CDR3 nucleotides: TGTGCCAGCAGTGAATCGGTCGCCGGGGAGCTGTTTTTT. It yields the protein CASSESVAGELFF.

The chain has TRBV14 and TRBJ2-3, with D possibly matching TRBD2 (6 bases). Germline CDR1 is SGHDN and CDR2 is FVKESK. The V end lost 4 bases, the J end lost 1 base, and 12 bases lay between the germline ends. The CDR3 totals 15 residues. Here the CDR3 reads CASSPLRGRTDTQYF. DNA of the CDR3: TGTGCCAGCAGCCCCCTGCGGGGTCGCACAGATACGCAGTATTTT. The full variable domain, in which reference TRBV14 and TRBJ2-3 provide the parts outside the CDR3, is EAGVTQFPSHSVIEKGQTVTLRCDPISGHDNLYWYRRVMGKEIKFLLHFVKESKQDESGMPNNRFLAERTGGTYSTLKVQPAELEDSGVYFCASSPLRGRTDTQYFGPGTRLTVL.

The chain combines TRBV7-8 with TRBJ2-5; 7 bases match TRBD1. The CDR3 runs to 15 residues. Germline V lookup: CDR1 SGHVS, CDR2 FQNEAQ. J was trimmed by 2 bases and V by 5 bases; bases with no gene match: 8. DNA for the CDR3: TGTGCCAGCAGCGTAACCGGGACAGTGCAAGAGACCCAGTACTTC. Translating it yields CASSVTGTVQETQYF. The variable domain in full, completed from reference TRBV7-8 and TRBJ2-5, reads GAGVSQSPRYKVAKRGQDVALRCDPISGHVSLFWYQQALGQGPEFLTYFQNEAQLDKSGLPSDRFFAERPEGSVSTLKIQRTQQEDSAVYLCASSVTGTVQETQYFGPGTRLLVL.

This chain links TRBV13 with TRBJ2-1, with 7 bases matching TRBD1. This CDR3 is built from 13 residues. The germline CDR1 and CDR2 sequences are PRHDT and FYEKMQ (reference sequence). Trimming cost V 5 bases and J 8 bases; bases outside gene matches: 6. CDR3 bases: TGTGCCAGCAGCGCCTACAGGGGCGATGAGCAGTTCTTC. This translates into CASSAYRGDEQFF. Complete variable domain (other parts from reference TRBV13 and TRBJ2-1): AAGVIQSPRHLIKEKRETATLKCYPIPRHDTVYWYQQGPGQDPQFLISFYEKMQSDKGSIPDRFSAQQFSDYHSELNMSSLELGDSALYFCASSAYRGDEQFFGPGTRLTVL.

The chain carries TRBV29-1 and TRBJ2-3, with 7 positions matching TRBD1. The junction had 3 bases not matched to a gene; V was cut back by 3 bases and J by 9 bases. The CDR3 consists of 11 residues. Germline-derived CDR1 and CDR2 are SQVTM and ANQGSEA. The CDR3 nucleotides are TGCAGCGTTGATCAGGGGGAAACGCAGTATTTT. Protein product: CSVDQGETQYF.

The chain uses TRBV7-3 and TRBJ2-5; 8 bases line up with TRBD2. The V and J ends lost 2 bases and 5 bases, in that order; junction bases with no gene match: 7. CDR3 size: 15 residues. From germline, CDR1 is SGHTA and CDR2 FQGTGA. The CDR3 sequence is CASSLSGLEGETQYF. The CDR3 bases are TGTGCCAGCAGCTTATCGGGACTAGAGGGGGAGACCCAGTACTTC.

The chain employs TRBV11-2 and TRBJ2-5; D possibly corresponds to TRBD2 (5 bases). Germline V lookup: CDR1 SGHAT, CDR2 FQNNGV. V lost 5 bases to trimming and J lost 2 bases, with 18 bases between them. The CDR3 spans 16 residues. This chain's CDR3 is CASSRNVGADQETQYF. CDR3 DNA sequence: TGTGCCAGCAGCCGGAATGTTGGAGCGGATCAAGAGACCCAGTACTTC.

V usage is TRBV29-1 and J usage is TRBJ2-1, with D tentatively TRBD2 (6 bases). In germline, CDR1 is SQVTM, CDR2 ANQGSEA. Trimming took off 5 bases at V and 14 bases at J, with 19 bases between the two ends. The length of the CDR3 is 12 residues. Here the CDR3 DNA reads TGCAGCGTTAGCGTTGTGGGAGGAAACAAGTTCTTC. Its protein product is CSVSVVGGNKFF.

The chain recombines TRBV7-9 with TRBJ2-2; D might be TRBD1 (5 bases). Germline CDR1 and CDR2: SEHNR and FQNEAQ (reference sequence). Trimming cost V 3 bases and J 8 bases, with 16 bases left between them. This CDR3 comprises 15 residues. CDR3 residues: CASSLGPVYAGELFF. The CDR3 DNA is TGTGCCAGCAGCTTGGGGCCCGTGTATGCTGGGGAGCTGTTTTTT.

In nucleotides, the CDR3 is TGTGCCAGCAGACAGGGTAGTCGGGCAGATACGCAGTATTTT. Amino acid sequence: CASRQGSRADTQYF. The chain employs TRBV11-2 and TRBJ2-3; possibly TRBD1 for D (6 bases). The CDR3 spans 14 residues. CDR1 is SGHAT and CDR2 is FQNNGV in the germline V gene. The V end was cut by 6 bases, the J end by 4 bases, with 14 bases between.

This clone has a handful of counts. J is TRBJ2-6 and V is TRBV7-8; 7 bases are shared with TRBD1. V lost 5 bases, J lost 2 bases, and 3 bases stayed unmatched. Per the germline V gene, CDR1 is SGHVS and CDR2 is FQNEAQ. The CDR3 runs 15 residues. The CDR3: CASSKGTAGANVLTF. Written as DNA, the CDR3 is TGTGCCAGCAGCAAAGGGACAGCTGGGGCCAACGTCCTGACTTTC.

The chain carries TRBV6-5 and TRBJ1-3; D may be TRBD1 (5 bases). Germline V lookup: CDR1 MNHEY, CDR2 SVGAGI. Trimming cost V 8 bases and J 0 bases, with 14 bases left between them. This CDR3 is 15 amino acids long. DNA of the CDR3: TGTGCCAGCGGACGGGGACCGAGCTCTGGAAACACCATATATTTT. It codes for CASGRGPSSGNTIYF.